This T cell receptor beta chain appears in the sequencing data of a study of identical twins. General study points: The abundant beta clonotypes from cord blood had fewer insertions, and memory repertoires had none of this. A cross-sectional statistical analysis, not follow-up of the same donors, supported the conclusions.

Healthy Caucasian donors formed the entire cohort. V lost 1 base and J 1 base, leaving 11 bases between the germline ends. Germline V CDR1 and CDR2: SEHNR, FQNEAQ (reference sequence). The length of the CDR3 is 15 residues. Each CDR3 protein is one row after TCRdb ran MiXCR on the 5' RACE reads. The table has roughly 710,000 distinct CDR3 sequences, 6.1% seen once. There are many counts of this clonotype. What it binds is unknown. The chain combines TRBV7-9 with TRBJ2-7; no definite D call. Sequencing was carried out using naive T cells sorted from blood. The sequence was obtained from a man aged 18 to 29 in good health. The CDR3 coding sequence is TGTGCCAGCAGCTTAGACCTTGCCTTATCCTACGAGCAGTACTTC. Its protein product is CASSLDLALSYEQYF. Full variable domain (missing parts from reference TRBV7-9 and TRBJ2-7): DTGVSQNPRHKITKRGQNVTFRCDPISEHNRLYWYRQTLGQGPEFLTYFQNEAQLEKSRLLSDRFSAERPKGSFSTLEIQRTEQGDSAMYLCASSLDLALSYEQYFGPGTRLTVT.